The 11 T cell receptor beta chains presented below share a single source sample, sequenced in a study of blood T cell repertoires in COVID-19. Data came from immunoSEQ multiplex PCR; TCRdb stores just in-frame clones and leaves some out. The data show about 190,000 clones, about 88% seen once. Specimen: PBMCs or T cells enriched from blood (not recorded which). The origin of the receptors is a middle-aged woman in a cohort exposed to, infected with or recovered from COVID-19 (not recorded which).

With regard to this clone: Additional DNA sequences in this sample encode the identical CDR3. Here the CDR3 reads CATSDPRTSGETQYF. CDR3 bases: TGTGCCACCAGTGATCCCCGGACTAGCGGGGAGACCCAGTACTTC. The rearrangement joins TRBV24-1 to TRBJ2-5; TRBD2 matches at 11 bases. The CDR3 is made up of 15 amino acids. The V gene end was trimmed by 3 bases and the J gene end by 5 bases; junction bases not matched to a gene: 4. From germline, CDR1 is KGHDR and CDR2 SFDVKD.

The chain combines TRBV27 with TRBJ1-4; the match to TRBD1 covers 9 bases. Unmatched junction bases numbered 8, after V lost 6 bases and J lost 6 bases. CDR1 is MNHEY and CDR2 is SMNVEV in the germline V gene (reference sequence). This CDR3 has 15 residues. The CDR3 region has the DNA TGTGCCAGCAGCCAGACAGGGGGTTGGGATGAAAAACTGTTTTTT. This sequence encodes CASSQTGGWDEKLFF.

The gene calls are TRBV5-7 and TRBJ1-5, with TRBD1 identical over 7 bases. TRBV5-7 is placed among ORFs of uncertain function. Trimming took 8 bases from V and 5 from J; bases not matched to a gene: 10. This CDR3 has 14 residues. The CDR3 DNA reads as TGTGCCAGAGCCACTAGACAGGGCTATCAGCCCCAGCATTTT. It specifies CARATRQGYQPQHF.

V and J are TRBV5-1 and TRBJ1-1; unclear D gene. Per germline, CDR1 SGHRS and CDR2 YFSETQ. The CDR3 extends over 16 amino acids. The ends were cut back, 4 bases at V and 2 bases at J, with 18 bases in the middle. CDR3 sequence reads: CASSPGLWQINTEAFF. The CDR3 DNA reads TGCGCCAGCAGCCCGGGGTTGTGGCAGATTAACACTGAAGCTTTCTTT.

The V gene is TRBV12-3 or TRBV12-4, the J gene TRBJ1-2, with D unresolved. The CDR3 consists of 11 residues. V shed 6 bases and J shed 8 bases, with 10 bases lying between them. The CDR3 coding sequence is TGTGCCAGCAGGGAAGCCGGGGGCTACACCTTC. This translates into CASREAGGYTF.

The chain employs TRBV6-5 and TRBJ2-1; 11 bases match TRBD1. V gave up 2 bases and J gave up 8 bases; unmatched junction bases: 5. Germline V CDR1 and CDR2: MNHEY, SVGAGI. The CDR3 is made up of 15 amino acids. CDR3: CASSYAGTGGHEQFF. The CDR3 region has the DNA TGTGCCAGCAGTTACGCCGGGACAGGGGGACATGAGCAGTTCTTC.

This clone appeared once. The chain recombines TRBV4-2 with TRBJ2-1; 9 positions agree with TRBD2. Germline values: CDR1 LGHNA, CDR2 YNFKEQ. J was trimmed by 3 bases and V by 4 bases; bases with no gene match: 4. CDR3 length equals 15 residues. CDR3 DNA: TGTGCCAGCAGCCTCACGACTAGCGGCTACAATGAGCAGTTCTTC. Residues: CASSLTTSGYNEQFF.

V usage is TRBV19 and J usage is TRBJ1-1; a weak D match, TRBD1 (5 bases). From germline, CDR1 is LNHDA and CDR2 SQIVND (reference sequence). This CDR3 region has 14 residues. The germline V and J ends were trimmed by 6 bases and 0 bases, with 11 bases remaining between them. CDR3 amino acids: CASRAGPLNTEAFF. The CDR3 nucleotides read TGTGCCAGTAGGGCGGGGCCCTTGAACACTGAAGCTTTCTTT.

J is TRBJ1-4 and V is TRBV10-2; TRBD1 might be the D (5 bases). Trimming pared 6 bases from V and 5 bases from J, leaving 7 bases between. This CDR3 comprises 12 residues. Per germline, CDR1 WSHSY and CDR2 SAAADI. The CDR3 DNA reads as TGCGCCAGCAGGGCAGGGAATGAAAAACTGTTTTTT. Encoded protein: CASRAGNEKLFF.

V and J are TRBV7-9 and TRBJ1-1, with D perhaps TRBD1 (6 bases). Germline CDR1 is SEHNR and CDR2 is FQNEAQ (reference sequence). V shed 5 bases and J shed 9 bases, with 10 bases lying between them. The CDR3 runs to 11 residues. In DNA, the CDR3 is TGTGCCAGCAGCCAAGACAGGAAAGCTTTCTTT. Residues: CASSQDRKAFF.

The chain uses TRBV6-5 and TRBJ2-7, with a weak D call TRBD1 (5 bases). The CDR3 sequence is 15 residues long. Germline V gene sequence: CDR1 MNHEY, CDR2 SVGAGI. Trimming left V 2 bases short and J 4 bases short, with 15 bases between. CDR3 in amino acids: CASSYPPSTVYEQYF. The CDR3 nucleotides are TGTGCCAGCAGTTACCCCCCCTCGACAGTTTACGAGCAGTACTTC.